These T cell receptor beta chains were read from a single sample in a study of blood T cell repertoires in COVID-19. The protocol was immunoSEQ multiplex PCR, while the TCRdb copy is restricted to in-frame clones and leaves out a portion. The sample contains tens of thousands of clones, 80% to 85% of which appear only once. The sample comprised peripheral blood. These receptors came from a man aged 50 to 60 with acute or convalescent COVID-19. The CDR3 runs from the conserved cysteine through the conserved F or W. D genes are given only for firm matches. Only some rows state a clone size, as once, few, many or a class for expanded clones.

>TRBV6-2/TRBV6-3|.|TRBJ2-4|.
CASSYLSVDIQYF
TGTGCCAGCAGTTACTTGTCAGTCGACATTCAGTACTTC
>TRBV7-2|.|TRBJ1-3|.
CASSLWPGGNTIYF
TGTGCCAGCAGCTTATGGCCGGGGGGAAACACCATATATTTT
>TRBV6-5|.|TRBJ1-6|.
CASRGNDSPLHF
TGTGCCAGCAGGGGCAACGATTCACCCCTCCACTTT
>TRBV6-1|.|TRBJ1-3|.
CASSEPTRLGGNTIYF
TGTGCCAGCAGTGAACCGACCCGCCTAGGTGGAAACACCATATATTTT
>TRBV2|.|TRBJ2-4|.
CASSERGFEGAAIQYF
TGTGCCAGCAGTGAGCGGGGCTTTGAGGGGGCCGCCATTCAGTACTTC
>TRBV6-5|.|TRBJ1-2|.
CASRPGQGLHGYTF
TGTGCCAGCAGACCCGGGCAGGGGTTGCATGGCTACACCTTC
>TRBV19|.|TRBJ2-7|.
CASSAGLHEQYF
TGTGCCAGTTCAGCGGGCCTCCACGAGCAGTACTTC
>TRBV5-6|.|TRBJ1-1|.
CASSQVGLLEAFF
TGTGCCAGCAGCCAGGTTGGGTTACTGGAAGCTTTCTTT
>TRBV9|TRBD1|TRBJ2-3|.
CATSVGGHTDTQYF
TGTGCCACCTCTGTAGGGGGCCACACAGATACGCAGTATTTT
>TRBV19|.|TRBJ1-1|.
CASSFRAERTEAFF
TGTGCCAGTAGTTTCCGGGCCGAGCGGACTGAAGCTTTCTTT
>TRBV5-4|.|TRBJ2-6|.
CASSLAVGAGSGANVLTF
TGTGCCAGCAGCTTGGCCGTGGGGGCGGGTTCTGGGGCCAACGTCCTGACTTTC
>TRBV5-1|TRBD2|TRBJ2-2|.
CASSLWLAAGALGTGELFF
TGCGCCAGCAGCTTGTGGCTAGCGGCCGGGGCCTTGGGCACCGGGGAGCTGTTTTTT
>TRBV5-1|TRBD1|TRBJ1-5|.
CASSAGQGHQPQHF
TGCGCCAGCAGCGCAGGACAGGGACATCAGCCCCAGCATTTT
>TRBV29-1|.|TRBJ2-2|.
CSVGLGQVTGELFF
TGCAGCGTGGGGCTGGGGCAGGTCACCGGGGAGCTGTTTTTT
>TRBV28|.|TRBJ2-7|.
CASSGGRLADSYEQYF
TGTGCCAGCAGTGGGGGCCGCCTAGCGGACTCCTACGAGCAGTACTTC
>TRBV30|TRBD2|TRBJ2-1|.
CAWSLAGLVYEQFF
TGTGCCTGGAGTCTAGCGGGACTAGTCTATGAGCAGTTCTTC
>TRBV4-1|TRBD2|TRBJ2-3|.
CASSQEGSIGTSGGPTDTQYF
TGCGCCAGCAGCCAAGAAGGGTCAATTGGGACTAGCGGGGGGCCCACAGATACGCAGTATTTT
>TRBV6-1|TRBD1|TRBJ1-3|.
CASSEAGQGVYGNTIYF
TGTGCCAGCAGTGAAGCCGGACAGGGGGTTTACGGAAACACCATATATTTT
>TRBV28|TRBD1|TRBJ1-1|.
CASSPLTGKGTEAFF
TGTGCCAGCAGTCCTCTGACAGGGAAGGGCACTGAAGCTTTCTTT
>TRBV27|TRBD2|TRBJ2-7|.
CASNKLAGAEQYF
TGTGCCAGCAACAAGCTAGCGGGAGCCGAGCAGTACTTC
>TRBV19|TRBD1|TRBJ2-1|.
CATTGSIREQFF
TGTGCTACGACAGGGAGTATAAGGGAGCAGTTCTTC
>TRBV19|TRBD2|TRBJ2-1|.
CASSIPGTSGYNEQFF
TGTGCCAGTAGTATACCCGGGACTAGCGGGTACAATGAGCAGTTCTTC
>TRBV25-1|TRBD1|TRBJ2-2|once
CASSGRGPTGELFF
TGTGCCAGCAGTGGAAGGGGGCCCACCGGGGAGCTGTTTTTT
>TRBV24-1|.|TRBJ1-2|.
CATCCSELNYGYTF
TGTGCCACCTGCTGCTCGGAGCTTAACTATGGCTACACCTTC
>TRBV4-2|TRBD1|TRBJ2-2|.
CASSRRTGGTGELFF
TGTGCCAGCAGCCGACGGACAGGGGGCACCGGGGAGCTGTTTTTT